Below, one TCR beta chain is given with its context. Its antigen is undetermined. The data stem from a study of cytomegalovirus exposure and HLA in healthy donors. The PCR had 60 Vbeta and 13 Jbeta primers. Source study methods: A follow-up analysis tallied tens of millions of unique TCR beta chains, approximately 11 million shared. Only in-frame clones appear in the TCRdb table, and some are missing; sequencing was by immunoSEQ multiplex PCR. The V and J calls and clone size are taken from that table; D and trimming were inferred from the DNA. The table has about 140,000 clones, just under 85% seen once. Study-level results: In a later analysis, parvovirus B19, influenza, CMV and Epstein-Barr virus appeared linked to several top co-occurrence clusters. The Asian-associated ancestry cluster reportedly had fewer N-insertions than the approximately 610-donor mean in a later analysis.

Per germline, CDR1 LNHDA and CDR2 SQIVND (reference sequence). This CDR3 has 12 amino acids. Trimming left V 4 bases short and J 8 bases short, with 9 bases between. The chain links TRBV19 to TRBJ2-4, with D possibly matching TRBD2 (5 bases). This clonotype was obtained from a man aged 25-40 years in good health and CMV-seropositive. Sequenced: PBMCs. This CDR3 is CASSRELDIQYF. The CDR3 bases are TGTGCCAGTAGTAGGGAGTTGGACATTCAGTACTTC.